The 5 T cell receptor beta chains below all came from one sample that was sequenced in a study of T cell clones after liver transplantation. This table comes from immunoSEQ multiplex PCR, and its TCRdb copy is limited to in-frame clones, with some not included. The repertoire consists of about 53,000 clones, with 65% to 85% occurring once and the leading ten covering around 8.5%. The sequences come from CD4+ T cells from blood, collected before liver transplant. These receptors originate from a human donor who received a liver transplant.

This chain uses TRBV7-3 with TRBJ1-1; D may be TRBD1 (6 bases). The CDR3 contains 12 residues. The V gene lost 5 bases and the J gene lost 10 bases, with 14 bases spanning the gap. Germline-derived CDR1 and CDR2 are SGHTA and FQGTGA. CDR3 residues: CASSKGDGRAFF. The DNA for the CDR3 is TGTGCCAGCAGCAAGGGGGACGGGCGAGCTTTCTTT.

The CDR3 nucleotides are TGCAGCGTTGACAGGCAGGGGGCAATGGACTATGGCTACACCTTC. Protein product: CSVDRQGAMDYGYTF. The rearrangement links TRBV29-1 to TRBJ1-2; 8 positions agree with TRBD1. In germline, CDR1 is SQVTM, CDR2 ANQGSEA. The V gene end was trimmed by 3 bases and the J gene end by 3 bases; junction bases not matched to a gene: 9. The CDR3 is 15 residues long.

The V and J genes are TRBV10-3 and TRBJ2-1, with D uncertain. This CDR3 is built from 13 residues. The V and J ends lost 0 bases and 8 bases respectively, with 8 bases between them. Germline V gene lookup returns CDR1 ENHRY and CDR2 SYGVKD. The DNA for the CDR3 is TGTGCCATCAGTGAGTCAGGTCGGGATGAGCAGTTCTTC. Translating gives CAISESGRDEQFF.

This clone was picked up one time. The V gene is TRBV5-4, the J gene TRBJ1-4, with a weak D call TRBD1 (5 bases). CDR1 and CDR2 (germline): SGHNT, YYREEE (reference sequence). The ends were cut back, 3 bases at V and 4 bases at J, with 13 bases in the middle. The CDR3 contains 15 residues. CDR3 in amino acids: CASSSGGEINEKLFF. CDR3 DNA: TGTGCCAGCAGCTCCGGGGGTGAGATTAATGAAAAACTGTTTTTT.

This chain joins TRBV19 and TRBJ1-5; D ambiguous. V lost 3 bases and J lost 4, with 10 bases in between. Germline values: CDR1 LNHDA, CDR2 SQIVND (reference sequence). The length of the CDR3 is 14 residues. This chain's CDR3 is CASSIGLSNQPQHF. In DNA, the CDR3 is TGTGCCAGTAGTATCGGGTTGTCAAATCAGCCCCAGCATTTT.